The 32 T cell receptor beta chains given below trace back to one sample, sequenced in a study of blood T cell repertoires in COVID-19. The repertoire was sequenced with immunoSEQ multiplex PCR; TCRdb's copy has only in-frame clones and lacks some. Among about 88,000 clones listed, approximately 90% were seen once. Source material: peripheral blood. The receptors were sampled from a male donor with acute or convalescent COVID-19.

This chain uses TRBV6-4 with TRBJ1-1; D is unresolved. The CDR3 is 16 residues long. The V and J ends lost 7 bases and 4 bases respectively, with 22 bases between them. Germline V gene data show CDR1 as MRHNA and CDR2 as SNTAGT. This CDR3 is CASTPESGRRGTEAFF. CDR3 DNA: TGTGCCAGCACCCCCGAGTCGGGTCGTCGGGGCACTGAAGCTTTCTTT.

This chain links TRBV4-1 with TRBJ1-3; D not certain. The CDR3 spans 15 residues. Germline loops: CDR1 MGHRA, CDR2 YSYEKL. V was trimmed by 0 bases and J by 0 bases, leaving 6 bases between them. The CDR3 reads CASSQDYNSGNTIYF. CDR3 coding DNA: TGCGCCAGCAGCCAAGATTACAACTCTGGAAACACCATATATTTT.

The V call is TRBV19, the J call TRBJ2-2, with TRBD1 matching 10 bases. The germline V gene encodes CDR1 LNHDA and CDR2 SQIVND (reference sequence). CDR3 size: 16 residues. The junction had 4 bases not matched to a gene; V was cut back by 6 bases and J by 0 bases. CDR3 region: CASRLGTGANTGELFF. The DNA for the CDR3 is TGTGCCAGTAGATTAGGGACAGGGGCGAACACCGGGGAGCTGTTTTTT. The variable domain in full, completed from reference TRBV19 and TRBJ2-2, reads DGGITQSPKYLFRKEGQNVTLSCEQNLNHDAMYWYRQDPGQGLRLIYYSQIVNDFQKGDIAEGYSVSREKKESFPLTVTSAQKNPTAFYLCASRLGTGANTGELFFGEGSRLTVL.

This CDR3 is CASSDRVGTNEKLFF. The CDR3 DNA sequence: TGTGCCAGCTCTGACAGGGTCGGAACTAATGAAAAACTGTTTTTT. This sequence joins TRBV28 and TRBJ1-4; TRBD1 matches at 7 bases. Germline V gives CDR1 MDHEN, CDR2 SYDVKM. After removal of 8 bases from V and 1 base from J, the junction contained 7 bases not matched to a gene. This CDR3 region has 15 residues.

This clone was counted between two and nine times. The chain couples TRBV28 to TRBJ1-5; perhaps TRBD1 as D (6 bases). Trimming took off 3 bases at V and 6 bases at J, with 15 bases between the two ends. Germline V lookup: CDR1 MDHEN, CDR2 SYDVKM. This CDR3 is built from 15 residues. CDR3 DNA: TGTGCCAGCAGTTTTTTAGGGGGATTTGGTCAGCCCCAGCATTTT. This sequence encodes CASSFLGGFGQPQHF.

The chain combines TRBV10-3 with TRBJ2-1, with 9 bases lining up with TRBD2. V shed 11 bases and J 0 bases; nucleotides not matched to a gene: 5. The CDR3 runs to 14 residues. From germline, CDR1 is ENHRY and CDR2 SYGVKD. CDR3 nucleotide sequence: TGTGCCGCGGGGGGGGGTAGCTCCTACAATGAGCAGTTCTTC. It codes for CAAGGGSSYNEQFF.

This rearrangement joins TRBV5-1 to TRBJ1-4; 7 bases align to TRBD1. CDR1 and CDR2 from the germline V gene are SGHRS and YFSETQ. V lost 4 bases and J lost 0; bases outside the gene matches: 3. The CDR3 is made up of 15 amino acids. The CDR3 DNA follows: TGCGCCAGCAGCCTGGGACAGACAACTAATGAAAAACTGTTTTTT. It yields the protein CASSLGQTTNEKLFF.

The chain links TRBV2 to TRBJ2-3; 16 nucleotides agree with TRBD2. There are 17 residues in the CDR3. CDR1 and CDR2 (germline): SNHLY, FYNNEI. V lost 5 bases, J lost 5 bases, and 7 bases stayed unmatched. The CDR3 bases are TGTGCCAGCAGTCCGGGACTAGCGGGGGGGCCTGGAGATACGCAGTATTTT. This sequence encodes CASSPGLAGGPGDTQYF.

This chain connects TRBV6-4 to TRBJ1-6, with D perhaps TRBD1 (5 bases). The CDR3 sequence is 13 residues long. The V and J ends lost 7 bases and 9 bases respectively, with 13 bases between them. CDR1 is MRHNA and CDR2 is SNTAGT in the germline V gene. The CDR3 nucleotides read TGTGCCAGCAAGGAGAACCAGGGTTCACCCCTCCACTTT. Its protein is CASKENQGSPLHF.

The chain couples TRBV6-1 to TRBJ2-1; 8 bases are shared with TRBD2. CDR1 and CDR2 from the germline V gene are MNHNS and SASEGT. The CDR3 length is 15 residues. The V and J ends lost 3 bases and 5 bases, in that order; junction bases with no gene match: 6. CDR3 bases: TGTGCCAGCAGTGATGGGCTAGCGGGCGACAATGAGCAGTTCTTC. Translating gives CASSDGLAGDNEQFF.

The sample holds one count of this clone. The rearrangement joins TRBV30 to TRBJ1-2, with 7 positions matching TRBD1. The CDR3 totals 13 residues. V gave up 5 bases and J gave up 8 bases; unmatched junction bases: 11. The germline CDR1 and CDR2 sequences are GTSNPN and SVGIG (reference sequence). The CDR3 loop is CAWRRDRDGGYTF. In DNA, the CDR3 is TGTGCCTGGCGACGAGACAGGGACGGGGGCTACACCTTC.

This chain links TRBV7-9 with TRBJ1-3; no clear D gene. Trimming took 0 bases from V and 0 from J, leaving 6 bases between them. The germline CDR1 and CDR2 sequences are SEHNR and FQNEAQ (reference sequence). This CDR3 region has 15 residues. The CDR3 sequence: CASSLASYSGNTIYF. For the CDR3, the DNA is TGTGCCAGCAGCTTAGCGTCGTACTCTGGAAACACCATATATTTT.

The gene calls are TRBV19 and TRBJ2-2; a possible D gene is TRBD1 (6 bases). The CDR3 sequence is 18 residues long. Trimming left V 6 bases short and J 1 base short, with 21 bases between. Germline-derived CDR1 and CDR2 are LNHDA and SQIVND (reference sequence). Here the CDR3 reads CASRGAGAQSMNTGELFF. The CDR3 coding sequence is TGTGCCAGTAGGGGGGCAGGGGCCCAATCCATGAACACCGGGGAGCTGTTTTTT.

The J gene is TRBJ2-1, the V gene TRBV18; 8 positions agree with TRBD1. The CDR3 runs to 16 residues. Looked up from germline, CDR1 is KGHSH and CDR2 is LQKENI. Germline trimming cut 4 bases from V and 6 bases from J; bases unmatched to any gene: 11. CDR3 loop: CASSRPGGTGPNEQFF. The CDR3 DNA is TGTGCCAGCTCACGTCCTGGAGGGACAGGTCCCAATGAGCAGTTCTTC.

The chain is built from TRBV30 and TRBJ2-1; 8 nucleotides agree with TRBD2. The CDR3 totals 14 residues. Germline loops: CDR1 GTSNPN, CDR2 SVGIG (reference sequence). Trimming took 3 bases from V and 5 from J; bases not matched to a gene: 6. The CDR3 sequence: CAWRRGGPNNEQFF. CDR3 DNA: TGTGCCTGGAGACGGGGGGGCCCAAACAATGAGCAGTTCTTC. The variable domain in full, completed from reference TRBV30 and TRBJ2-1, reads SQTIHQWPATLVQPVGSPLSLECTVEGTSNPNLYWYRQAAGRGLQLLFYSVGIGQISSEVPQNLSASRPQDRQFILSSKKLLLSDSGFYLCAWRRGGPNNEQFFGPGTRLTVL.

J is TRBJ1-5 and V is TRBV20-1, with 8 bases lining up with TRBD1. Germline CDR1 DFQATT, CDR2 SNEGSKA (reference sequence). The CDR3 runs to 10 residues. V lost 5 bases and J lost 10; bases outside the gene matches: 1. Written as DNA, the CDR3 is TGCAGTGCTGGACAGGGACCCCAGCATTTT. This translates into CSAGQGPQHF.

CDR3 DNA: TGCGCCAGCAGCTTGGCCGGGACAGGGTACACAGATACGCAGTATTTT. It codes for CASSLAGTGYTDTQYF. This chain connects TRBV5-1 to TRBJ2-3; TRBD1 matches 9 bases. The junction had 4 bases not matched to a gene; V was cut back by 0 bases and J by 2 bases. This CDR3 is built from 16 residues. Germline V gene data show CDR1 as SGHRS and CDR2 as YFSETQ. Drawing the rest from reference TRBV5-1 and TRBJ2-3, the complete variable domain is KAGVTQTPRYLIKTRGQQVTLSCSPISGHRSVSWYQQTPGQGLQFLFEYFSETQRNKGNFPGRFSGRQFSNSRSEMNVSTLELGDSALYLCASSLAGTGYTDTQYFGPGTRLTVL.

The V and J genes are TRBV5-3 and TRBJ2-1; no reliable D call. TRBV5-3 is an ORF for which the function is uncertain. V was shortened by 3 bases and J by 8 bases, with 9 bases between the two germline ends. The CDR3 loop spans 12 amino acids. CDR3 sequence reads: CARSSGVDEQFF. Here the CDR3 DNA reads TGTGCCAGAAGCTCTGGAGTCGATGAGCAGTTCTTC.

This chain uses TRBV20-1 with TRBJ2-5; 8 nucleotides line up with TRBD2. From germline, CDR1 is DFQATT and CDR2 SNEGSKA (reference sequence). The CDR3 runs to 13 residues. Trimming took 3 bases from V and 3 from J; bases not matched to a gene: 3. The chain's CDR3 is CSASRAGEETQYF. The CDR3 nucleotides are TGCAGTGCTAGTCGAGCGGGGGAAGAGACCCAGTACTTC.

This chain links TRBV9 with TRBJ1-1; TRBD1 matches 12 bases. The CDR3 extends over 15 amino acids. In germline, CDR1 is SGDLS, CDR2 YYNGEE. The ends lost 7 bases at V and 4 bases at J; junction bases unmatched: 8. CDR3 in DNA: TGTGCCAGCCAGGGACAGGGGGCTAGGGGCACTGAAGCTTTCTTT. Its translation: CASQGQGARGTEAFF. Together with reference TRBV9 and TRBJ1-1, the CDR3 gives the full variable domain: DSGVTQTPKHLITATGQRVTLRCSPRSGDLSVYWYQQSLDQGLQFLIQYYNGEERAKGNILERFSAQQFPDLHSELNLSSLELGDSALYFCASQGQGARGTEAFFGQGTRLTVV.

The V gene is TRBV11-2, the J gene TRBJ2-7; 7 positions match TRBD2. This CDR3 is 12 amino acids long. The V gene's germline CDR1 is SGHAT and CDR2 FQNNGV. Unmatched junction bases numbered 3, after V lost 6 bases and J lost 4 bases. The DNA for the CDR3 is TGTGCCAGCAGGGCTAGCGGTTACGAGCAGTACTTC. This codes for CASRASGYEQYF.

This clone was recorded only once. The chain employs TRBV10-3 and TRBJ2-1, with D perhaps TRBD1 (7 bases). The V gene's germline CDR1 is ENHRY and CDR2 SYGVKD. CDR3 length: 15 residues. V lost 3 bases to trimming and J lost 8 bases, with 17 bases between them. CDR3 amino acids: CAISDFGQASDEQFF. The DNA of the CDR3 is TGTGCCATCAGTGATTTCGGACAGGCTAGCGATGAGCAGTTCTTC.

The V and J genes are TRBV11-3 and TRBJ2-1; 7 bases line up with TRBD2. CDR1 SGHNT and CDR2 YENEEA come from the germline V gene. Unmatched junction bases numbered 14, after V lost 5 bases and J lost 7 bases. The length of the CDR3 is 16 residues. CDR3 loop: CASSPYGGLGGNEQFF. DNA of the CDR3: TGTGCCAGCAGCCCGTACGGGGGGTTGGGAGGGAATGAGCAGTTCTTC.

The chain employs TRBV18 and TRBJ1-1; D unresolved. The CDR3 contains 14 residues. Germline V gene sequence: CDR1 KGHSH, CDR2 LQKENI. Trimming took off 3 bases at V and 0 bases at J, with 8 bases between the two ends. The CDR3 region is CASSPSRLNTEAFF. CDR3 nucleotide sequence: TGTGCCAGCTCACCCTCGAGGTTGAACACTGAAGCTTTCTTT.

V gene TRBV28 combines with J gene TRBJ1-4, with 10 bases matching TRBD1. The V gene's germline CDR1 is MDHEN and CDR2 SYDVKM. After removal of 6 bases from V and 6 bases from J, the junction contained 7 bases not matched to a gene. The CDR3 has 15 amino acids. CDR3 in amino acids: CASRLGTGADEKLFF. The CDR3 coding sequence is TGTGCCAGCAGACTGGGGACAGGGGCGGATGAAAAACTGTTTTTT.

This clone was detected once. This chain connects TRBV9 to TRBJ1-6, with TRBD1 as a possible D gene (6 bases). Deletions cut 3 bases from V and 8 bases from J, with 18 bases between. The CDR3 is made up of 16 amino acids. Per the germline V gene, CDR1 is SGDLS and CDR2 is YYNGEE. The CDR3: CASSEGRGAFDSPLHF. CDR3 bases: TGTGCCAGCAGCGAGGGGCGGGGGGCGTTTGATTCACCCCTCCACTTT.

CDR3 amino acids: CASSGGPAGGPSSYNEQFF. As DNA, the CDR3 is TGTGCCAGCAGTGGGGGCCCAGCGGGGGGGCCCAGCTCCTACAATGAGCAGTTCTTC. The chain uses TRBV9 and TRBJ2-1; 10 bases are shared with TRBD2. V lost 5 bases, J lost 0 bases, and 14 bases stayed unmatched. The CDR3 loop spans 19 amino acids. Germline V gives CDR1 SGDLS, CDR2 YYNGEE.

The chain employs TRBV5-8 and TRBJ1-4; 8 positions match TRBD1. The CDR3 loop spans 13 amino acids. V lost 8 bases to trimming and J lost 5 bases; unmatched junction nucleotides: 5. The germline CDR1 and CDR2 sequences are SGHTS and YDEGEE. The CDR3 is CASFRGQNEKLFF. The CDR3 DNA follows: TGTGCCAGTTTCAGGGGGCAGAATGAAAAACTGTTTTTT.

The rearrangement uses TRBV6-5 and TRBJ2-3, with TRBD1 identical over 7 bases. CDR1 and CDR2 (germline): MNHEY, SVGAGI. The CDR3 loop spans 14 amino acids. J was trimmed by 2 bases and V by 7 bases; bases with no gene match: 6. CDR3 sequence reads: CASKDRRPTDTQYF. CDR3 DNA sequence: TGTGCCAGCAAGGACAGGCGACCCACAGATACGCAGTATTTT.

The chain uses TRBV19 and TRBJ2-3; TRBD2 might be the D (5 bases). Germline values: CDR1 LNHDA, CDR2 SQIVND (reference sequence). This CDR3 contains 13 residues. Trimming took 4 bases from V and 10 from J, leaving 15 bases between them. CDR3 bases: TGTGCCAGTAGTACACTAGTCCCCCCGTCGCAGTATTTT. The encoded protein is CASSTLVPPSQYF.

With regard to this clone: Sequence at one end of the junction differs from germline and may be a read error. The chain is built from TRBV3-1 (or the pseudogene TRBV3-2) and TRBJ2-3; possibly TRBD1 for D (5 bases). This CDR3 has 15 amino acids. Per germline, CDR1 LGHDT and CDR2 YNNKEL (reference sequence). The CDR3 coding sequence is TGTGCCTGCAGCCTAGATCTGGACACCCAGGCTACGCAGTATTTT. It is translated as CACSLDLDTQATQYF.

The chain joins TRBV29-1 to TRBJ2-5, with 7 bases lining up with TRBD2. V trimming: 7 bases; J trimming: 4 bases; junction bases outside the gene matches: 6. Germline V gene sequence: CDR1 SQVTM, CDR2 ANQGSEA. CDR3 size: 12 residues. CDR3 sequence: CSARGGGETQYF. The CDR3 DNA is TGCAGCGCCCGTGGGGGGGGAGAGACCCAGTACTTC.